The 26 T cell receptor beta chains listed next were all sequenced from one sample in a study of blood T cell repertoires in COVID-19. The repertoire was sequenced with immunoSEQ multiplex PCR; TCRdb's copy has only in-frame clones and lacks some. The sample has more than 85,000 clones; roughly 82% are singletons. The sequencing sample was made of peripheral blood. The receptors here all came from a man between 60 and 75 years old with acute or convalescent COVID-19.

This clone was recorded a few times. In DNA, the CDR3 is TGTGCCAGCAGCTTAGTATCGGGAGGATTTAATGAAAAACTGTTTTTT. Its translation: CASSLVSGGFNEKLFF. The chain recombines TRBV7-9 with TRBJ1-4; D ambiguous. The CDR3 totals 16 residues. Germline CDR1 SEHNR, CDR2 FQNEAQ (reference sequence). The V and J ends lost 1 base and 4 bases respectively, with 13 bases between them.

The V and J genes are TRBV19 and TRBJ1-2; D ambiguous. V was cut by 9 bases and J by 4 bases, with 21 bases left in between. The germline V gene encodes CDR1 LNHDA and CDR2 SQIVND (reference sequence). CDR3 size: 15 residues. The CDR3: CASREGGYGGYGYTF. CDR3 coding DNA: TGTGCCAGCCGTGAGGGTGGGTATGGTGGCTATGGCTACACCTTC. Combining the CDR3 with reference TRBV19 and TRBJ1-2 gives the whole variable domain DGGITQSPKYLFRKEGQNVTLSCEQNLNHDAMYWYRQDPGQGLRLIYYSQIVNDFQKGDIAEGYSVSREKKESFPLTVTSAQKNPTAFYLCASREGGYGGYGYTFGSGTRLTVV.

This rearrangement joins TRBV3-1 (or the pseudogene TRBV3-2) to TRBJ2-5; tentatively, D is TRBD2 (6 bases). The CDR3 runs to 16 residues. Germline V lookup: CDR1 LGHDT, CDR2 YNNKEL (reference sequence). Trimming cost V 5 bases and J 2 bases, with 18 bases left between them. The CDR3 DNA is TGTGCCAGCAGCAGTTATACCGGGACTGGGCAAGAGACCCAGTACTTC. Translating gives CASSSYTGTGQETQYF.

The chain uses TRBV9 and TRBJ1-2; TRBD1 might be the D (5 bases). The ends were cut back, 4 bases at V and 3 bases at J, with 16 bases in the middle. The CDR3 has 15 amino acids. The germline V gene encodes CDR1 SGDLS and CDR2 YYNGEE. The CDR3 region is CASSPRGTLDYGYTF. The CDR3 bases are TGTGCCAGCAGCCCCCGGGGGACGTTAGACTATGGCTACACCTTC.

The chain has TRBV19 and TRBJ2-3, with D perhaps TRBD2 (5 bases). CDR3 length: 15 amino acids. The germline V and J ends were trimmed by 3 bases and 8 bases, with 18 bases remaining between them. Germline V gene lookup returns CDR1 LNHDA and CDR2 SQIVND (reference sequence). The CDR3 reads CASSISGPDGSTQYF. The CDR3, as DNA: TGTGCCAGTAGTATCTCGGGCCCCGATGGGAGTACGCAGTATTTT.

This chain links TRBV7-9 with TRBJ1-2; D gene ambiguous. The germline V gene encodes CDR1 SEHNR and CDR2 FQNEAQ (reference sequence). The CDR3 runs to 13 residues. V was trimmed by 1 base and J by 6 bases, leaving 9 bases between them. The CDR3 coding sequence is TGTGCCAGCAGCTTAGGCCAGTCCGATGGCTACACCTTC. Protein sequence: CASSLGQSDGYTF.

The chain uses TRBV15 and TRBJ1-2; D is perhaps TRBD1 (6 bases). CDR3 length: 15 amino acids. The germline gives CDR1 LNHNV, CDR2 YYDKDF (reference sequence). Between the trimmed V and J ends, which lost 1 base and 8 bases, there was a span of 17 bases. CDR3 residues: CATSRGGQYLGGYTF. CDR3 DNA sequence: TGTGCCACCAGCAGAGGCGGACAGTACCTTGGCGGCTACACCTTC.

This clone was recorded once. The rearrangement uses TRBV28 and TRBJ1-1, with 8 bases matching TRBD1. The germline V gene has CDR1 MDHEN and CDR2 SYDVKM. J was trimmed by 0 bases and V by 7 bases; bases with no gene match: 13. The CDR3 is 17 amino acids. Written as DNA, the CDR3 is TGTGCCAGCACCCTGGGACAGGTTGGGCCCATGAACACTGAAGCTTTCTTT. Translated, it gives CASTLGQVGPMNTEAFF.

This CDR3 is CASSPRPLGQFYNSPLHF. CDR3 bases: TGTGCCAGCTCGCCAAGACCTCTTGGACAGTTCTATAATTCACCCCTCCACTTT. The chain is built from TRBV18 and TRBJ1-6; D perhaps matches TRBD1 (6 bases). Germline V gene lookup returns CDR1 KGHSH and CDR2 LQKENI. The length of the CDR3 is 18 residues. Trimming stripped 6 bases from V and 3 bases from J, with 21 bases between.

CDR3 DNA: TGTGCCAGCAACAAAGAGACCCAGTACTTC. Amino acids: CASNKETQYF. The genes are TRBV6-5 and TRBJ2-5, with D unresolved. This CDR3 spans 10 amino acids. Germline CDR1 reads MNHEY; CDR2 reads SVGAGI. The ends were cut back, 7 bases at V and 3 bases at J, with 3 bases in the middle.

The gene calls are TRBV12-5 and TRBJ2-1, with a possible D match to TRBD2 (6 bases). Germline V gene sequence: CDR1 LGHNT, CDR2 FRNRAP. The CDR3 totals 12 residues. V was shortened by 2 bases and J by 9 bases, with 8 bases between the two germline ends. This CDR3 is CASGLWGVEQFF. CDR3 in DNA: TGTGCTAGTGGTTTGTGGGGGGTTGAGCAGTTCTTC. Full variable domain (rest looked up from reference TRBV12-5 and TRBJ2-1): DARVTQTPRHKVTEMGQEVTMRCQPILGHNTVFWYRQTMMQGLELLAYFRNRAPLDDSGMPKDRFSAEMPDATLATLKIQPSEPRDSAVYFCASGLWGVEQFFGPGTRLTVL.

V usage is TRBV15 and J usage is TRBJ2-1, with 12 bases identical to TRBD1. Trimming at V came to 3 bases and at J to 14 bases, leaving 14 bases not matched to a gene. The CDR3 sequence is 16 residues long. CDR1 and CDR2 (germline): LNHNV, YYDKDF (reference sequence). The CDR3 DNA follows: TGTGCCACCAGCAGGACCCGGGACAGGGGGCAGAGTCCTAAGTTCTTC. It specifies CATSRTRDRGQSPKFF. The whole variable domain, filled in from reference TRBV15 and TRBJ2-1, reads DAMVIQNPRYQVTQFGKPVTLSCSQTLNHNVMYWYQQKSSQAPKLLFHYYDKDFNNEADTPDNFQSRRPNTSFCFLDIRSPGLGDTAMYLCATSRTRDRGQSPKFFGPGTRLTVL.

This rearrangement joins TRBV24-1 to TRBJ2-1; 8 bases align to TRBD2. Germline-derived CDR1 and CDR2 are KGHDR and SFDVKD. The V gene end was trimmed by 7 bases and the J gene end by 0 bases; junction bases not matched to a gene: 4. CDR3 length equals 15 residues. DNA for the CDR3: TGTGCCACCAGCCCCGGACTAGCCTCCTACAATGAGCAGTTCTTC. Translation gives CATSPGLASYNEQFF.

This sequence joins TRBV9 and TRBJ1-3; D gene unclear. Trimming took 4 bases from V and 0 from J, leaving 17 bases between them. Germline CDR1 is SGDLS and CDR2 is YYNGEE. This CDR3 is 17 amino acids long. The CDR3 coding sequence is TGTGCCAGCAGCCCATCCCCGCGCTTCTTCTCTGGAAACACCATATATTTT. It encodes CASSPSPRFFSGNTIYF.

The J gene is TRBJ2-4, the V gene TRBV6-5, with 7 positions matching TRBD1. Losses at the gene ends were 6 bases for V and 1 base for J; bases not matched to a gene: 3. Germline V gene data show CDR1 as MNHEY and CDR2 as SVGAGI. The CDR3 runs to 14 residues. CDR3 region: CASRTQGAKNIQYF. The CDR3 nucleotides read TGTGCCAGCAGAACACAGGGGGCCAAAAACATTCAGTACTTC.

V usage is TRBV7-9 and J usage is TRBJ1-5; 8 positions agree with TRBD1. Trimming took 2 bases from V and 0 from J; bases not matched to a gene: 3. The CDR3 is made up of 16 amino acids. CDR1 SEHNR and CDR2 FQNEAQ come from the germline V gene (reference sequence). Here the CDR3 reads CASSLLGQGSNQPQHF. The CDR3, as DNA: TGTGCCAGCAGCTTACTAGGACAGGGTAGCAATCAGCCCCAGCATTTT.

The chain is built from TRBV20-1 and TRBJ1-2, with 8 bases matching TRBD1. Looked up from germline, CDR1 is DFQATT and CDR2 is SNEGSKA (reference sequence). The CDR3 has 15 amino acids. After removal of 3 bases from V and 8 bases from J, the junction contained 14 bases not matched to a gene. CDR3 sequence: CSASPSRQGSIGYTF. In DNA form, the CDR3 reads TGCAGTGCTAGTCCCTCCCGACAGGGGTCGATCGGCTACACCTTC.

The chain combines TRBV7-3 with TRBJ2-1, with D uncertain. This CDR3 contains 17 residues. Germline CDR1 and CDR2: SGHTA and FQGTGA. Trimming left V 3 bases short and J 3 bases short, with 18 bases between. CDR3 protein: CASSFNPGQLNYNEQFF. In DNA form, the CDR3 reads TGTGCCAGCAGCTTCAACCCGGGTCAGCTAAACTACAATGAGCAGTTCTTC.

This sequence joins TRBV11-2 and TRBJ1-1; possibly TRBD1 for D (5 bases). The V and J ends lost 0 bases and 1 base respectively, with 15 bases between them. This CDR3 is built from 17 residues. The germline V gene has CDR1 SGHAT and CDR2 FQNNGV. The CDR3 bases are TGTGCCAGCAGCTTAGACGGGTGGGGCATCGGGAACACTGAAGCTTTCTTT. Protein sequence: CASSLDGWGIGNTEAFF. The full variable domain, rest sourced from reference TRBV11-2 and TRBJ1-1, is EAGVAQSPRYKIIEKRQSVAFWCNPISGHATLYWYQQILGQGPKLLIQFQNNGVVDDSQLPKDRFSAERLKGVDSTLKIQPAKLEDSAVYLCASSLDGWGIGNTEAFFGQGTRLTVV.

This clone was seen a single time. The rearrangement links TRBV7-2 to TRBJ2-1; 8 bases are shared with TRBD2. After removal of 7 bases from V and 6 bases from J, the junction contained 8 bases not matched to a gene. Germline CDR1 SGHTA, CDR2 FQGNSA. The CDR3 has 14 residues. In DNA form, the CDR3 reads TGTGCCAGCACCCTAGCCGGGGGGGCCAATGAGCAGTTCTTC. Translated: CASTLAGGANEQFF.

The chain uses TRBV14 and TRBJ1-1; D unresolved. The CDR3 runs 13 residues. CDR1 and CDR2 from the germline V gene are SGHDN and FVKESK. V was shortened by 2 bases and J by 4 bases, with 8 bases between the two germline ends. DNA of the CDR3: TGTGCCAGCAGCCAACAGGTTACCACTGAAGCTTTCTTT. Its protein is CASSQQVTTEAFF.

This sequence joins TRBV18 and TRBJ2-5; TRBD1 matches 8 bases. Germline values: CDR1 KGHSH, CDR2 LQKENI. The CDR3 totals 14 residues. After removal of 3 bases from V and 3 bases from J, the junction contained 3 bases not matched to a gene. The CDR3: CASSPRTGKETQYF. CDR3 DNA sequence: TGTGCCAGCTCACCGCGGACAGGGAAAGAGACCCAGTACTTC.

The chain combines TRBV28 with TRBJ2-1; the match to TRBD2 covers 10 bases. CDR3 length: 20 residues. The V gene end was trimmed by 6 bases and the J gene end by 0 bases; junction bases not matched to a gene: 17. From germline, CDR1 is MDHEN and CDR2 SYDVKM. CDR3 DNA: TGTGCCAGCAGACCTGGACTCGGTAGCGGGGGGACCAGCTCCTACAATGAGCAGTTCTTC. It yields the protein CASRPGLGSGGTSSYNEQFF. The entire variable domain, with the rest obtained from reference TRBV28 and TRBJ2-1, is as follows: DVKVTQSSRYLVKRTGEKVFLECVQDMDHENMFWYRQDPGLGLRLIYFSYDVKMKEKGDIPEGYSVSREKKERFSLILESASTNQTSMYLCASRPGLGSGGTSSYNEQFFGPGTRLTVL.

This clone was counted a single time. This sequence joins TRBV6-4 and TRBJ1-2, with D perhaps matching TRBD1 (5 bases). Trimming shortened V by 7 bases and J by 5 bases, and 14 bases separated the two germline ends. The CDR3 covers 13 residues. Germline V gives CDR1 MRHNA, CDR2 SNTAGT. The CDR3 DNA is TGTGCCAGCAAGGAGCAGGGTTTGTATGGCTACACCTTC. This codes for CASKEQGLYGYTF.

The chain is built from TRBV10-2 and TRBJ2-7, with a possible D match to TRBD2 (5 bases). CDR1 is WSHSY, CDR2 SAAADI, per germline. CDR3 length equals 14 residues. V shed 3 bases and J shed 4 bases, with 13 bases lying between them. This chain's CDR3 is CASSDRGGSYEQYV. CDR3 nucleotide sequence: TGCGCCAGCAGTGACCGCGGAGGAAGTTACGAGCAGTACGTC.

This chain links TRBV5-6 with TRBJ2-3, with D hard to call. Germline CDR1 and CDR2: SGHDT and YYEEEE. The V and J ends lost 5 bases and 0 bases respectively, with 7 bases between them. This CDR3 comprises 13 residues. The CDR3 spells CASRIHSTDTQYF. CDR3 nucleotides: TGTGCCAGCAGGATACATAGCACAGATACGCAGTATTTT.